The 4 T cell receptor beta chains given below trace back to one sample, sequenced in a study of a mutant IDH1 vaccine in newly diagnosed glioma. Noted time point: baseline, week 1 (first vaccination visit). Specified treatment: pre-vaccination baseline after standard-of-care therapy. TCRdb keeps only in-frame clones here, not all; method: immunoSEQ multiplex PCR. Of 30,000 to 35,000 clones in the sample, more than 70% are singletons; the top ten hold approximately 9%. The sample in question was peripheral blood mononuclear cells (PBMCs), obtained from a glioma patient treated with radiotherapy, temozolomide or both. Receptors originate from a man aged 45 to 65 with glioma. Some clones in this sample may be carry-over from other donors' samples.

This chain connects TRBV7-8 to TRBJ1-1; D call uncertain. The CDR3 is 13 residues long. V was cut by 0 bases and J by 1 base, with 3 bases left in between. Germline V gives CDR1 SGHVS, CDR2 FQNEAQ. The CDR3 loop is CASSLAENTEAFF. The CDR3 DNA sequence: TGTGCCAGCAGCTTAGCTGAGAACACTGAAGCTTTCTTT.

The V gene is TRBV11-2, the J gene TRBJ2-7; D unclear. CDR3 length: 13 residues. From germline, CDR1 is SGHAT and CDR2 FQNNGV. Trimming shortened V by 2 bases and J by 4 bases, and 9 bases separated the two germline ends. For the CDR3, the DNA is TGTGCCAGCAGCTTAAGGGTCCCGTACGAGCAGTACTTC. This sequence encodes CASSLRVPYEQYF. Based on the CDR3 plus reference TRBV11-2 and TRBJ2-7, the full variable domain is EAGVAQSPRYKIIEKRQSVAFWCNPISGHATLYWYQQILGQGPKLLIQFQNNGVVDDSQLPKDRFSAERLKGVDSTLKIQPAKLEDSAVYLCASSLRVPYEQYFGPGTRLTVT.

V is TRBV4-3 and J is TRBJ2-7, with 8 bases matching TRBD1. The length of the CDR3 is 15 residues. The V gene end was trimmed by 4 bases and the J gene end by 5 bases; junction bases not matched to a gene: 10. Germline values: CDR1 LGHNA, CDR2 YSLEER. The CDR3 DNA sequence: TGCGCCAGCAGCCTCTCCCGGACAGGGTACGACGAGCAGTACTTC. This codes for CASSLSRTGYDEQYF.

The chain links TRBV4-1 to TRBJ1-5; weak D call: TRBD1 (6 bases). V shed 4 bases and J shed 0 bases, with 10 bases lying between them. Germline CDR1 MGHRA, CDR2 YSYEKL. The CDR3 totals 15 residues. The CDR3 protein is CASSLGQYSNQPQHF. CDR3 bases: TGCGCCAGCAGCCTTGGACAGTATAGCAATCAGCCCCAGCATTTT.